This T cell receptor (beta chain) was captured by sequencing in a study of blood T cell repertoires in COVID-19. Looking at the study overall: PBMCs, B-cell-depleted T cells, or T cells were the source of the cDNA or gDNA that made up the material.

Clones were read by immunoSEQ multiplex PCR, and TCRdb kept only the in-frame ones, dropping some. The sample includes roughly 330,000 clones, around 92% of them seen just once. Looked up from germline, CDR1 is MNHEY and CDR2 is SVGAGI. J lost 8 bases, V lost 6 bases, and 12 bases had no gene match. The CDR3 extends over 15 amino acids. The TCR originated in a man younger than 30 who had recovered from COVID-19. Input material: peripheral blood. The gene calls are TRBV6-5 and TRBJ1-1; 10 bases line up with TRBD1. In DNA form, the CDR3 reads TGTGCCAGCAGCCTCGACAGGGGGCAAGGTAGGGAAGCTTTCTTT. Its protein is CASSLDRGQGREAFF.